Given below is one TCR beta chain in context. Its antigen is unidentified. The source of the sample is a study of OX40 agonist ivuxolimab in advanced cancers. Study as a whole: Averaging 60 years in age, with a range of about 23 to 80, the cohort was around 83% male. Patients achieving partial responses numbered three: one hepatocellular carcinoma case and two cutaneous melanoma cases.

The germline V gene encodes CDR1 MNHNY and CDR2 SVGAGI (reference sequence). Trimming took 5 bases from V and 6 from J; bases not matched to a gene: 5. This CDR3 is built from 14 residues. Libraries were prepared by immunoSEQ multiplex PCR; TCRdb keeps only in-frame clonotypes and omits some of them. The sample lists approximately 72,000 clones, around 84% seen once, with less than 0.85% in the top ten. Broader study findings: CD8+ T cells were the subset that, on average, had more expanded clones than CD4+. At doses 0.1 to 3.0 mg/kg, CD4+ and CD8+ clones expanded.

The sequence came from an adult with an advanced solid tumor such as melanoma, head and neck, liver or kidney cancer. This specimen was CD4+ or CD8+ T cells sorted from blood, taken in a trial of the OX40 agonist ivuxolimab. The chain has TRBV6-6 and TRBJ2-4, with 9 bases lining up with TRBD1. The CDR3 bases are TGTGCCAGCAGTGCTACAGGGGGCGTAAACATTCAGTACTTC. It yields the protein CASSATGGVNIQYF.